This T cell receptor beta chain was profiled in a study of cytomegalovirus exposure and HLA in healthy donors. Study-wide background: The 95 to 150 validation repertoires used a platform that matched the one used for the approximately 690 first-cohort repertoires, as a later analysis reported.

Comment on this clone: What it binds is unknown.

Germline V gene data show CDR1 as LNHDA and CDR2 as SQIVND (reference sequence). The V gene lost 5 bases and the J gene lost 3 bases, with 16 bases spanning the gap. This CDR3 spans 15 amino acids. Here immunoSEQ multiplex PCR was the method, and the copy in TCRdb shows in-frame clones only, minus some. The sample records some 41,000 clones, approximately 94% being singletons. Findings and caveats of the study: The investigators catalogued 164 TCR beta chains as cytomegalovirus-associated. First-cohort TCR clusters tended to co-occur in the 130 or so validation repertoires, a later analysis found.

The donors were part of the validation cohort of 120 subjects. That cohort was separate from the first cohort, which comprised under 750 subjects. This chain uses TRBV19 with TRBJ1-1; perhaps TRBD1 as D (6 bases). The receptor was isolated from a woman between 18 and 30 years old in good health and CMV-seronegative. The sequenced sample was PBMCs. For the CDR3, the DNA is TGTGCCAGTAGTGTCACCCGGGACACCCACACTGAAGCTTTCTTT. Translation gives CASSVTRDTHTEAFF.